This TCR beta chain derives from a study of identical twins. Points from the study as a whole: In zero-insertion analyses, partial confounding could arise from invariant MAIT and iNKT cells.

This clonotype occurred a few times. Its antigen is undetermined. Template switching added a universal primer site; cDNA carried unique molecular identifiers. Via MiXCR, TCRdb re-called the 5' RACE reads, giving one row per CDR3 protein. The sample lists roughly 540,000 distinct CDR3 sequences; less than 25% were seen once. Every donor was a healthy Caucasian. The CDR3 extends over 15 amino acids. V was clipped by 0 bases and J by 11 bases, with 19 bases between them. Germline CDR1 and CDR2: LGHNT and FRNRAP. The same specimen was also included in a second study, on T cells expressing NK-cell markers.

The sequenced material came from CD4+ T cells sorted from blood. The sequence derives from a young woman in good health. The V gene is TRBV12-5, the J gene TRBJ1-1; the D gene is possibly TRBD1 (5 bases). The CDR3 region is CASGLVLQGRAVAFF. The DNA for the CDR3 is TGTGCTAGTGGTTTGGTACTTCAGGGAAGGGCGGTCGCTTTCTTT. Full variable domain (remainder filled in from reference TRBV12-5 and TRBJ1-1): DARVTQTPRHKVTEMGQEVTMRCQPILGHNTVFWYRQTMMQGLELLAYFRNRAPLDDSGMPKDRFSAEMPDATLATLKIQPSEPRDSAVYFCASGLVLQGRAVAFFGQGTRLTVV.